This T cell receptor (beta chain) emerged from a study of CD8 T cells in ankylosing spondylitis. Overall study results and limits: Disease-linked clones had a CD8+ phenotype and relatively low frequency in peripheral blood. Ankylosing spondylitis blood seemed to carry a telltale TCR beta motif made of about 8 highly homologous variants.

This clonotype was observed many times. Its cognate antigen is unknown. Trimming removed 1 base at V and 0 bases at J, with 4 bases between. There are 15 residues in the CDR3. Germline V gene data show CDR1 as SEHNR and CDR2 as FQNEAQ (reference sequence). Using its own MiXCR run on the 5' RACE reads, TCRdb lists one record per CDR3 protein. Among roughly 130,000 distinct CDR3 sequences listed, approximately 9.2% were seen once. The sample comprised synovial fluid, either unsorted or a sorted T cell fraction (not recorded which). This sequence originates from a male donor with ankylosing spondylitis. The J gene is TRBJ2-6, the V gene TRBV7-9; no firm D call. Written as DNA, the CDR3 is TGTGCCAGCAGCTTAGGTGTCTCTGGGGCCAACGTCCTGACTTTC. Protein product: CASSLGVSGANVLTF.